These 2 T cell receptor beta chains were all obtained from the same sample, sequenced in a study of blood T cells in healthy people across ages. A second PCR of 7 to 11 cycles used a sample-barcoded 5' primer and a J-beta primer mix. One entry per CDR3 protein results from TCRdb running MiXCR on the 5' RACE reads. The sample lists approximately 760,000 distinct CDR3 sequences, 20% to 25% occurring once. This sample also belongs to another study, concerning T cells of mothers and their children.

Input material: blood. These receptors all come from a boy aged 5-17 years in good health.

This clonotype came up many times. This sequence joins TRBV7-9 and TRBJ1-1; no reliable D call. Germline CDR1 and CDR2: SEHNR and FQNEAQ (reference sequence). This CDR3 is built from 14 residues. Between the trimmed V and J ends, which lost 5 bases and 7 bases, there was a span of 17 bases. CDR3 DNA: TGTGCCAGCAGCCACCCTCCTGGACGGCTTGAAGCTTTCTTT. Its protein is CASSHPPGRLEAFF.

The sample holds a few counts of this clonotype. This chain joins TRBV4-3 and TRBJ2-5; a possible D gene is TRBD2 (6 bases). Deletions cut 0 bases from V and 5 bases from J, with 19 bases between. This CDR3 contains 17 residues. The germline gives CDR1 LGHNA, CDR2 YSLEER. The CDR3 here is CASSQDGPCGVGETQYF. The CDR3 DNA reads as TGCGCCAGCAGCCAAGATGGCCCCTGCGGGGTGGGGGAGACCCAGTACTTC.